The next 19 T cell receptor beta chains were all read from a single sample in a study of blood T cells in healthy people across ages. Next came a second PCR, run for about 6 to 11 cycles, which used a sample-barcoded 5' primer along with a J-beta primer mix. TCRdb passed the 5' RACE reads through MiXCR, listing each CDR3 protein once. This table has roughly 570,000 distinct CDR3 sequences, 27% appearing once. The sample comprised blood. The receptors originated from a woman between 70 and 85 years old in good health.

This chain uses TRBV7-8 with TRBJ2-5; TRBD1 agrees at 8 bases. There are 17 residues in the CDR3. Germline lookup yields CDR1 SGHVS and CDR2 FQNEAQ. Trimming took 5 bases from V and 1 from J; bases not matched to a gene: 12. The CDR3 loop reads CASSLSEPGGFQETQYF. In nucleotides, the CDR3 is TGTGCCAGCAGCCTCTCCGAGCCAGGGGGCTTCCAAGAGACCCAGTACTTC.

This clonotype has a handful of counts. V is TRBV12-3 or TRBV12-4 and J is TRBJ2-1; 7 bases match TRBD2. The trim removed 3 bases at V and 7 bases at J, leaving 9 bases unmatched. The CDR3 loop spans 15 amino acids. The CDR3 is CASSFLRGGENEQFF. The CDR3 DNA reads TGTGCCAGCAGTTTTCTGAGGGGAGGGGAAAATGAGCAGTTCTTC.

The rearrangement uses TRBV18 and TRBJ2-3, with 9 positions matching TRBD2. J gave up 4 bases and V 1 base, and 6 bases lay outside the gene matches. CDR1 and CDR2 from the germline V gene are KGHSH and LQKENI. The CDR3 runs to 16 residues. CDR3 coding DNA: TGTGCCAGCTCACCACGGGCTAGCGGGGACTCAGATACGCAGTATTTT. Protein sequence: CASSPRASGDSDTQYF.

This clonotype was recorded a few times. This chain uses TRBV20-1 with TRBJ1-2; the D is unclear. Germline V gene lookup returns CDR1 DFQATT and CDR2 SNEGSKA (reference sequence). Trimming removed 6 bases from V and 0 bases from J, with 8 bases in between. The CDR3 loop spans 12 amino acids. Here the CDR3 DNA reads TGCAGTGCCGCGGGGTCTAACTATGGCTACACCTTC. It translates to CSAAGSNYGYTF.

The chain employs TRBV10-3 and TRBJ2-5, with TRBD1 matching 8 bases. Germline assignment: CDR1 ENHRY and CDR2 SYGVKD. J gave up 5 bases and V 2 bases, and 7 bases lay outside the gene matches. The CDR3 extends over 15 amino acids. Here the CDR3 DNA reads TGTGCCATCAGTGAGCAGGGGGCCACGGGGGAGACCCAGTACTTC. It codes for CAISEQGATGETQYF.

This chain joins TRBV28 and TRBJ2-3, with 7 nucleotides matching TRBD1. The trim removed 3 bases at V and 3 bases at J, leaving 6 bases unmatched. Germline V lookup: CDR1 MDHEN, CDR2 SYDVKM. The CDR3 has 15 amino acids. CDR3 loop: CASSLPGQSTDTQYF. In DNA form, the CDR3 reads TGTGCCAGCAGTTTGCCGGGACAGTCGACAGATACGCAGTATTTT.

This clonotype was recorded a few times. In DNA, the CDR3 is TGTGCCAGCAGCGGACAATACTATGGCTACACCTTC. Translated: CASSGQYYGYTF. The chain couples TRBV4-2 to TRBJ1-2, with D perhaps TRBD1 (5 bases). There are 12 residues in the CDR3. Germline V gene data show CDR1 as LGHNA and CDR2 as YNFKEQ. V dropped 5 bases and J dropped 3 bases, with 7 bases sitting between them.

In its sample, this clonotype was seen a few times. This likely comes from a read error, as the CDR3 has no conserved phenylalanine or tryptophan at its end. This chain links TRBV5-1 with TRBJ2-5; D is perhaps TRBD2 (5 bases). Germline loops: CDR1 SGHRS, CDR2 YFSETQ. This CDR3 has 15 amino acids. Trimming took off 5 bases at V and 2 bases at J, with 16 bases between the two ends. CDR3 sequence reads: CASSRPGVGQETQYL. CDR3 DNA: TGCGCCAGCAGTCGACCCGGGGTAGGGCAAGAGACCCAGTACCTC.

CDR3 nucleotides: TGTGCCAGCAGTTACGTAACGGGGAATGAGCAGTTCTTC. It specifies CASSYVTGNEQFF. This rearrangement joins TRBV6-5 to TRBJ2-1; D is possibly TRBD2 (5 bases). From germline, CDR1 is MNHEY and CDR2 SVGAGI. CDR3 length: 13 amino acids. V was cut by 2 bases and J by 7 bases, with 9 bases left in between.

The CDR3 DNA follows: TGTGCCAGCAGCGTGGACAGCGTAACCTACGAGCAGTACTTC. Residues: CASSVDSVTYEQYF. V is TRBV9 and J is TRBJ2-7, with D tentatively TRBD1 (6 bases). Germline CDR1 and CDR2: SGDLS and YYNGEE. The CDR3 length is 14 residues. V lost 2 bases and J 2 bases, leaving 11 bases between the germline ends.

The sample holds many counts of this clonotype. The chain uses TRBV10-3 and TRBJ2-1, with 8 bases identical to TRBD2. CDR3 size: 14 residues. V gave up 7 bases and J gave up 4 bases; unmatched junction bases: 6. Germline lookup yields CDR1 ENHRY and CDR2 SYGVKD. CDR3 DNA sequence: TGTGCCATCAAGGGACTAGGCCTGTACAATGAGCAGTTCTTC. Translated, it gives CAIKGLGLYNEQFF.

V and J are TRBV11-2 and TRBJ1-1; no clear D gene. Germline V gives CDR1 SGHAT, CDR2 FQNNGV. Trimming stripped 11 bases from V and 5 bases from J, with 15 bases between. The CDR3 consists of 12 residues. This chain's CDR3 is CACIDGVTEAFF. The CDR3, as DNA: TGTGCCTGCATCGATGGGGTAACTGAAGCTTTCTTT.

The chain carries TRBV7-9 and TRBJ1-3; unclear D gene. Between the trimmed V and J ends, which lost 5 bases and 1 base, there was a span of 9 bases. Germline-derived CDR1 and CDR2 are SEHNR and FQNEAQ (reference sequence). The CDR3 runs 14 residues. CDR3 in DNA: TGTGCCAGCAGCACCGGGATGTCTGGAAACACCATATATTTT. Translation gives CASSTGMSGNTIYF.

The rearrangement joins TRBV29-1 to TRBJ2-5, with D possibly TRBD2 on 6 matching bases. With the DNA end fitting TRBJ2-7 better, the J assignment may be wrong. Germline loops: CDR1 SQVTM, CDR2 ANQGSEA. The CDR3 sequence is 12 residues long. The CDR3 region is CSVRAGRYEQYF. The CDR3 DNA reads TGCAGCGTTCGGGCGGGGCGCTACGAGCAGTACTTC.

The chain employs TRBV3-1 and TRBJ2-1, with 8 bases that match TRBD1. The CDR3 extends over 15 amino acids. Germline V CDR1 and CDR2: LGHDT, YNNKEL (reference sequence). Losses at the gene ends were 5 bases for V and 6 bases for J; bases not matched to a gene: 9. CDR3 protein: CASSFRQGTTNEQFF. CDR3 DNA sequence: TGTGCCAGCAGCTTTAGACAGGGGACCACCAATGAGCAGTTCTTC.

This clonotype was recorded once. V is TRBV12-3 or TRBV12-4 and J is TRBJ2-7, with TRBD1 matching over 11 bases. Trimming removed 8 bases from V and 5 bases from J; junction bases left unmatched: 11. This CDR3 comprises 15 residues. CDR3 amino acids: CASGRPGQGVNEQYF. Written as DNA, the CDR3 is TGTGCCAGCGGCCGTCCGGGACAGGGGGTAAACGAGCAGTACTTC.

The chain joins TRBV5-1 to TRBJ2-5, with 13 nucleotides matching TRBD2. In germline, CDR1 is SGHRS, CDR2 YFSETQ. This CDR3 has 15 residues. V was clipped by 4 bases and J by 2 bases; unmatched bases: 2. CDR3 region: CASSKLAGGQETQYF. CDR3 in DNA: TGCGCCAGCAGCAAACTAGCGGGGGGGCAAGAGACCCAGTACTTC.

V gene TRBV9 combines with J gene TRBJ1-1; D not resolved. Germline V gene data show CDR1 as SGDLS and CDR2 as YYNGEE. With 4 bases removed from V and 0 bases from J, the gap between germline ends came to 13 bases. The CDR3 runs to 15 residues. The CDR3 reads CASSPRAGLNTEAFF. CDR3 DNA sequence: TGTGCCAGCAGCCCCCGGGCTGGCCTGAACACTGAAGCTTTCTTT.

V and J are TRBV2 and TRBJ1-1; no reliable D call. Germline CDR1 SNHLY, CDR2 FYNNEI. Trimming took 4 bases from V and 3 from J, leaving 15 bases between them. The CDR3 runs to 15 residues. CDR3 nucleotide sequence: TGTGCCAGCAGTGGAGAAGTGGGTATCTACACTGAAGCTTTCTTT. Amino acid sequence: CASSGEVGIYTEAFF.